Sequencing of this T cell receptor beta chain was carried out in a study of blood T cell repertoires in COVID-19. Study information: Material from acute and convalescent COVID-19 was sourced from the United States, Italy and Spain. T cells, B-cell-depleted T cells, or PBMCs provided the cDNA or gDNA that served as material.

The trim removed 4 bases at V and 8 bases at J, leaving 0 bases unmatched. This CDR3 has 12 amino acids. Germline CDR1 ENHRY, CDR2 SYGVKD. Per the original methods: The authors estimated nucleated cell counts from reference gene primer amplification. Clones were sequenced by immunoSEQ multiplex PCR, and TCRdb holds only the in-frame ones, with some missing. V and J calls and clone size are those listed in that table; D and trimming were worked out from the DNA. The repertoire consists of about 250,000 clones, with around 91% occurring once and the leading ten covering about 2.1%. The chain has TRBV10-3 and TRBJ1-2; 11 nucleotides match TRBD1. The origin of this receptor is a woman in her sixties with COVID-19, enrolled during active disease. The sequenced sample consisted of peripheral blood. The CDR3 nucleotides read TGTGCCATCAGTGGGACAGGGGGCGGCTACACCTTC. It yields the protein CAISGTGGGYTF.